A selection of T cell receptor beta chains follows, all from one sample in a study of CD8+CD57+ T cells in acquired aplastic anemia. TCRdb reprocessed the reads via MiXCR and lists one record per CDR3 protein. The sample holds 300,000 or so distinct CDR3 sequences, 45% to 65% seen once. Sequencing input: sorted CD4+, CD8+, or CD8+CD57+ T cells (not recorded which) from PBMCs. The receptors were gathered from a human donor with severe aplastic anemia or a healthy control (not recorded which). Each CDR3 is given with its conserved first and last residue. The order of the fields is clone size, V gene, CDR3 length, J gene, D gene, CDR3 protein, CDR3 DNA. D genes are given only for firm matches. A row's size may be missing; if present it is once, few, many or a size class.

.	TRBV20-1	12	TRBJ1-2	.	CSGVTETEGYTF	TGCAGTGGAGTGACAGAGACGGAGGGCTACACCTTC
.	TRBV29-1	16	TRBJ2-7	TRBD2	CSVEDLASGSSHEQYF	TGCAGCGTTGAAGATCTTGCTAGCGGGTCCTCCCACGAGCAGTACTTC
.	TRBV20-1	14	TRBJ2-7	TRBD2	CSASGGASSYVQYF	TGCAGTGCTAGCGGGGGGGCCTCCTCCTACGTGCAGTACTTC
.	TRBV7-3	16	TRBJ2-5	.	CASSLKGIAVGETQCF	TGTGCCAGCAGCCTCAAAGGGATAGCGGTCGGTGAGACCCAGTGCTTC
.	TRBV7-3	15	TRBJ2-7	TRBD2	CASSLGTSGRGEQYF	TGTGCCAGCAGCCTCGGGACTAGCGGGAGAGGGGAGCAGTACTTC
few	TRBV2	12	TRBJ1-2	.	CASRLGLYGYTF	TGTGCCAGCCGTCTAGGGCTCTATGGCTACACCTTC
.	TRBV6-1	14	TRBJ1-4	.	CASSEGQGWEKLFF	TGTGCCAGCAGTGAAGGGCAGGGTTGGGAAAAACTGTTTTTT
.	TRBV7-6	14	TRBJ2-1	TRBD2	CASSLTSGRTEQFF	TGTGCCAGCAGCTTGACTAGCGGGAGGACAGAGCAGTTCTTC
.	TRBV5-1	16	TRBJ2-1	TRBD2	CASSVTGTSGYNEQFF	TGCGCCAGCAGCGTCACCGGGACTAGCGGATACAATGAGCAGTTCTTC
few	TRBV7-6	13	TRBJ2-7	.	CASSLAGVTEQYF	TGTGCCAGCAGCTTAGCCGGGGTTACCGAGCAGTACTTC
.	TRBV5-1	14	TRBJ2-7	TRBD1	CASSWGQVSTGWYF	TGCGCCAGCAGCTGGGGACAGGTATCGACCGGGTGGTACTTC
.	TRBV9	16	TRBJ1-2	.	CASSVGSAAPNYGYTF	TGTGCCAGCAGCGTAGGGTCGGCAGCCCCTAACTATGGCTACACCTTC
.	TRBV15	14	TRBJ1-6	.	CATSRARSSSPLHF	TGTGCCACCAGCAGAGCCAGGTCGAGTTCACCCCTCCACTTT
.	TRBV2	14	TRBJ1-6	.	CASKEDVGDSPLHF	TGTGCCAGCAAGGAGGACGTGGGAGATTCACCCCTCCACTTT
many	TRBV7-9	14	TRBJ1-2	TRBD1	CASSLGDRNYGYTF	TGTGCCAGCAGCTTAGGGGACAGAAACTATGGCTACACCTTC